Each of the 17 T cell receptor beta chains below was sequenced from the same sample in a study of shared clonotypes between healthy human individuals. Naive CD8 cells were CD45RO-negative, positively selected for CCR7, excluding terminally differentiated effector memory CD45RA+ cells. Data came from immunoSEQ multiplex PCR; TCRdb stores just in-frame clones and leaves some out. Of roughly 2,000,000 clones listed, approximately 94% are singletons. The sequenced sample consisted of naive CD8+ T cells sorted from blood. The receptors come from a man aged 18 to 29 in good health.

The CDR3 DNA reads TGCGCCAGCAGCCAAGAACTACGGGAGGGCACCGGGGAGCTGTTTTTT. This translates into CASSQELREGTGELFF. This chain links TRBV4-3 with TRBJ2-2; 8 positions agree with TRBD2. Germline-derived CDR1 and CDR2 are LGHNA and YSLEER. V lost 0 bases, J lost 4 bases, and 4 bases stayed unmatched. The CDR3 spans 16 residues.

The J gene is TRBJ1-2, the V gene TRBV7-6; D remains ambiguous. With 0 bases removed from V and 3 bases from J, the gap between germline ends came to 17 bases. The CDR3 contains 17 residues. The germline gives CDR1 SGHVS, CDR2 FNYEAQ. CDR3 DNA sequence: TGTGCCAGCAGCTTAGCGGTGGGCTCCGGAGGAGACTATGGCTACACCTTC. It specifies CASSLAVGSGGDYGYTF.

The rearrangement uses TRBV4-3 and TRBJ2-7; tentative D call: TRBD1 (6 bases). The V and J ends lost 0 bases and 2 bases respectively, with 14 bases between them. The CDR3 is made up of 16 amino acids. The V gene's germline CDR1 is LGHNA and CDR2 YSLEER. The CDR3 here is CASSQEWITGTYEQYF. The DNA of the CDR3 is TGCGCCAGCAGCCAAGAATGGATTACAGGGACCTACGAGCAGTACTTC.

The chain employs TRBV5-6 and TRBJ1-1; D uncertain. Trimming took off 0 bases at V and 6 bases at J, with 9 bases between the two ends. Germline CDR1 is SGHDT and CDR2 is YYEEEE. The CDR3 has 13 amino acids. The CDR3 DNA reads TGTGCCAGCAGCTTGGGACTGTTCCCTGAAGCTTTCTTT. Protein product: CASSLGLFPEAFF. Full variable domain (outside the CDR3, taken from reference TRBV5-6 and TRBJ1-1): DAGVTQSPTHLIKTRGQQVTLRCSPKSGHDTVSWYQQALGQGPQFIFQYYEEEERQRGNFPDRFSGHQFPNYSSELNVNALLLGDSALYLCASSLGLFPEAFFGQGTRLTVV.

About this clone itself: A much larger clone differs from this one at a single base, so this may be a read error. Other DNA sequences in this specimen translate into the identical CDR3. The rearrangement links TRBV27 to TRBJ1-2; D gene uncertain. The germline gives CDR1 MNHEY, CDR2 SMNVEV (reference sequence). V lost 5 bases and J 4 bases, leaving 5 bases between the germline ends. This CDR3 has 11 residues. DNA of the CDR3: TGTGCCAGCAGTCCAGGCTATGGCTACACCTTC. Translated, it gives CASSPGYGYTF.

The chain combines TRBV5-6 with TRBJ2-3; 8 nucleotides align to TRBD2. The CDR3 is made up of 17 amino acids. V trimming: 0 bases; J trimming: 7 bases; junction bases outside the gene matches: 13. CDR1 is SGHDT and CDR2 is YYEEEE in the germline V gene. The CDR3 protein is CASSLGSGLAPPNTQYF. In DNA form, the CDR3 reads TGTGCCAGCAGCTTGGGAAGCGGACTAGCCCCTCCCAATACGCAGTATTTT.

V and J are TRBV29-1 and TRBJ2-1; 7 bases are a match to TRBD2. The CDR3 totals 15 residues. With V trimmed by 7 bases and J by 7 bases, 16 bases remained unmatched. Germline V CDR1 and CDR2: SQVTM, ANQGSEA. The CDR3 loop is CSADGRRELWNEQFF. In DNA, the CDR3 is TGCAGCGCCGACGGTCGGCGGGAGCTCTGGAATGAGCAGTTCTTC.

The chain uses TRBV7-9 and TRBJ2-5, with 8 nucleotides matching TRBD1. The germline CDR1 and CDR2 sequences are SEHNR and FQNEAQ (reference sequence). The ends lost 8 bases at V and 2 bases at J; junction bases unmatched: 10. The length of the CDR3 is 15 residues. DNA for the CDR3: TGTGCCAGCTTAAGGACAGGGCCGCTTCAAGAGACCCAGTACTTC. Its protein product is CASLRTGPLQETQYF. The full variable domain, its missing parts supplied by reference TRBV7-9 and TRBJ2-5, is DTGVSQNPRHKITKRGQNVTFRCDPISEHNRLYWYRQTLGQGPEFLTYFQNEAQLEKSRLLSDRFSAERPKGSFSTLEIQRTEQGDSAMYLCASLRTGPLQETQYFGPGTRLLVL.

V is TRBV30 and J is TRBJ2-7; TRBD1 matches 10 bases. V shed 6 bases, J shed 4 bases, and the junction held 3 bases outside the gene matches. Looked up from germline, CDR1 is GTSNPN and CDR2 is SVGIG (reference sequence). The CDR3 runs to 12 residues. The CDR3 DNA is TGTGCCTGTAGGGACAGGGGATACGAGCAGTACTTC. Residues: CACRDRGYEQYF.

The V and J genes are TRBV28 and TRBJ1-1; 7 bases line up with TRBD1. The V and J ends lost 5 bases and 1 base, in that order; junction bases with no gene match: 4. CDR3 length equals 14 residues. Germline V gene data show CDR1 as MDHEN and CDR2 as SYDVKM. The CDR3 here is CASSQTGSNTEAFF. The CDR3, as DNA: TGTGCCAGCAGTCAGACAGGGTCGAACACTGAAGCTTTCTTT.

The chain links TRBV7-9 to TRBJ2-3; D is perhaps TRBD1 or TRBD2 (6 bases each). CDR1 is SEHNR, CDR2 FQNEAQ, per germline (reference sequence). The ends were cut back, 1 base at V and 6 bases at J, with 20 bases in the middle. This CDR3 has 17 amino acids. The CDR3 region has the DNA TGTGCCAGCAGCTTAGGCGGAGGGGGGTTACCGCTGGATACGCAGTATTTT. Translation gives CASSLGGGGLPLDTQYF.

The chain has TRBV27 and TRBJ1-2, with 9 bases identical to TRBD1. The CDR3 runs 15 residues. The germline V gene encodes CDR1 MNHEY and CDR2 SMNVEV (reference sequence). V was pared by 5 bases and J by 2 bases, with 6 bases of the junction left unmatched. As DNA, the CDR3 is TGTGCCAGCAGTCCTTGGGACAGGGTCAACTATGGCTACACCTTC. This translates into CASSPWDRVNYGYTF.

The gene calls are TRBV7-9 and TRBJ2-7, with D possibly TRBD2 on 5 matching bases. V dropped 2 bases and J dropped 2 bases, with 10 bases sitting between them. The CDR3 spans 14 residues. Germline CDR1 SEHNR, CDR2 FQNEAQ (reference sequence). The CDR3 coding sequence is TGTGCCAGCAGCTTACGGGAAAACCCCTACGAGCAGTACTTC. Amino acid sequence: CASSLRENPYEQYF.

The chain uses TRBV5-4 and TRBJ2-7, with TRBD1 as a possible D gene (6 bases). With 4 bases removed from V and 3 bases from J, the gap between germline ends came to 14 bases. The CDR3 contains 14 residues. Germline V gives CDR1 SGHNT, CDR2 YYREEE (reference sequence). CDR3: CASSPGTLDYEQYF. The CDR3 region has the DNA TGTGCCAGCAGCCCCGGGACACTGGACTACGAGCAGTACTTC.

V and J are TRBV6-1 and TRBJ1-3; no reliable D call. Germline loops: CDR1 MNHNS, CDR2 SASEGT. The CDR3 runs to 15 residues. V was cut by 8 bases and J by 0 bases, with 14 bases left in between. CDR3 protein: CASVERYLSGNTIYF. CDR3 nucleotides: TGTGCCAGCGTAGAGCGGTACCTCTCTGGAAACACCATATATTTT.

This chain connects TRBV7-9 to TRBJ1-3; 9 bases map to TRBD1. The CDR3 has 14 amino acids. V lost 5 bases and J lost 8; bases outside the gene matches: 7. Per germline, CDR1 SEHNR and CDR2 FQNEAQ (reference sequence). The CDR3 DNA reads as TGTGCCAGCAGCGTCAACAGGGGGCCGGACACCATATATTTT. Encoded protein: CASSVNRGPDTIYF.

This chain links TRBV11-2 with TRBJ2-5; D perhaps matches TRBD2 (6 bases). The V gene lost 6 bases and the J gene lost 1 base, with 15 bases spanning the gap. CDR3 length equals 15 residues. Germline V gene lookup returns CDR1 SGHAT and CDR2 FQNNGV. The CDR3 loop reads CASRRDFRPQETQYF. The CDR3 nucleotides read TGTGCCAGCAGGAGGGACTTTCGCCCCCAAGAGACCCAGTACTTC.